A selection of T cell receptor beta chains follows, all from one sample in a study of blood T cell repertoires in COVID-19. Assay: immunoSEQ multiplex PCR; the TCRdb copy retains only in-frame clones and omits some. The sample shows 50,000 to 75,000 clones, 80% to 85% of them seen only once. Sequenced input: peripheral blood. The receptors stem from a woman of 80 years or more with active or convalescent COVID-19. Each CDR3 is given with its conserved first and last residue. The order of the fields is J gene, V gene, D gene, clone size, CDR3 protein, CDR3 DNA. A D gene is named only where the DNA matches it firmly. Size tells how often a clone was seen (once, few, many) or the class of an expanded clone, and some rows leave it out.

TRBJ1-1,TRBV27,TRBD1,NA,CASRRDRGPEAFF,TGTGCCAGCAGAAGAGACAGGGGGCCTGAAGCTTTCTTT
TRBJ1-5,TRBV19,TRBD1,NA,CASSRGGGEGQPQHF,TGTGCCAGTAGTAGAGGAGGGGGCGAAGGACAGCCCCAGCATTTT
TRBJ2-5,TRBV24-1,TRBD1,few,CATSHGQGPETQYF,TGTGCCACCAGTCACGGACAGGGCCCGGAGACCCAGTACTTC
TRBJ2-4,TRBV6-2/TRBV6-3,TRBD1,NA,CASSFAGTGAKNIQYF,TGTGCCAGCAGCTTTGCCGGGACAGGGGCCAAAAACATTCAGTACTTC
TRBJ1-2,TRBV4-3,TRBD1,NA,CASSQEAGGGWNGYTF,TGCGCCAGCAGCCAAGAGGCCGGAGGGGGCTGGAATGGCTACACCTTC
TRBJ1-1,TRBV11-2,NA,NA,CASSFSGNTEAFF,TGTGCCAGCAGCTTTTCAGGGAACACTGAAGCTTTCTTT
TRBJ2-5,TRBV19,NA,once,CASSRGPRETQYF,TGTGCCAGTAGTAGGGGCCCACGGGAGACCCAGTACTTC
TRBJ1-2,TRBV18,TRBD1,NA,CASSPRRATGRGDYGYTF,TGTGCCAGCTCACCACGTCGGGCGACAGGGCGAGGCGACTATGGCTACACCTTC
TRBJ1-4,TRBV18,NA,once,CASSPAGESEKLFF,TGTGCCAGCTCACCAGCGGGGGAGAGTGAAAAACTGTTTTTT
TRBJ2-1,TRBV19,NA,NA,CASSIESGRDEQFF,TGTGCCAGTAGTATAGAGAGCGGTAGGGATGAGCAGTTCTTC
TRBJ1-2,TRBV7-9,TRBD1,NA,CASSRAGGKVDSYGYTF,TGTGCCAGCAGCAGGGCAGGGGGAAAGGTGGATAGCTATGGCTACACCTTC
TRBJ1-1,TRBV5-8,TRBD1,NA,CASSRDRVGRDTEAFF,TGTGCCAGCAGCCGGGACAGGGTCGGGAGAGACACTGAAGCTTTCTTT
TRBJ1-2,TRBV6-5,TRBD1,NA,CASSIRDRGLDGYTF,TGTGCCAGCAGTATCCGGGACAGGGGGCTGGATGGCTACACCTTC
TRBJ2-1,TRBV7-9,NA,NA,CASSEDSGATNYNEQFF,TGTGCCAGCAGCGAGGACAGTGGGGCAACAAACTACAATGAGCAGTTCTTC
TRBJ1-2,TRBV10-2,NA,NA,CASSGREEYGYTF,TGCGCCAGCAGTGGGAGGGAGGAATATGGCTACACCTTC
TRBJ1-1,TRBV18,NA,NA,CASSPSLSNTEAFF,TGTGCCAGCTCACCATCTCTGTCGAACACTGAAGCTTTCTTT
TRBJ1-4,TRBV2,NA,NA,CASSDLNEKLFF,TGTGCCAGCAGTGATCTTAATGAAAAACTGTTTTTT
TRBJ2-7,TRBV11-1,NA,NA,CASSPDGEVTYEQYF,TGTGCCAGCAGCCCAGACGGGGAAGTAACCTACGAGCAGTACTTC
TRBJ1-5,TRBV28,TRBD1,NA,CASSPSPGQGSAYQPQHF,TGTGCCAGCAGTCCGTCCCCGGGACAGGGGTCCGCCTATCAGCCCCAGCATTTT
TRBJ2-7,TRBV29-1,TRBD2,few,CSAKRDSYEQYF,TGCAGCGCCAAGCGGGACTCCTACGAGCAGTACTTC
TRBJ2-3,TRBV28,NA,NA,CASLGWASLDTQYF,TGTGCCTCATTGGGCTGGGCGAGCCTAGATACGCAGTATTTT
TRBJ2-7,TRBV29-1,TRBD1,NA,CSVERGQGNYEQYF,TGCAGCGTTGAGAGGGGACAGGGAAACTACGAGCAGTACTTC
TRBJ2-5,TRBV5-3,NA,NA,CARSLGQIRKQETQYF,TGTGCCAGAAGCTTGGGACAGATACGGAAACAAGAGACCCAGTACTTC
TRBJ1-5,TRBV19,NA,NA,CASRNWGDQPQHF,TGTGCCAGTAGGAATTGGGGGGATCAGCCCCAGCATTTT
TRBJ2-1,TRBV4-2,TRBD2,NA,CASSQDPGLAGGAWGEQFF,TGTGCCAGCAGCCAAGATCCTGGACTAGCGGGGGGGGCATGGGGTGAGCAGTTCTTC
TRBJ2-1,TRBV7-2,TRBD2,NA,CASSSGLAGGINEQFF,TGTGCCAGCAGCTCGGGACTAGCGGGGGGGATCAATGAGCAGTTCTTC
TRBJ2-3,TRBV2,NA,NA,CASSEGPSGGTTDTQYF,TGTGCCAGCAGTGAAGGGCCCTCAGGGGGGACCACAGATACGCAGTATTTT
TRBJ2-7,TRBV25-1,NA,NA,CASSEFGYEQYF,TGTGCCAGCAGTGAATTCGGGTACGAGCAGTACTTC